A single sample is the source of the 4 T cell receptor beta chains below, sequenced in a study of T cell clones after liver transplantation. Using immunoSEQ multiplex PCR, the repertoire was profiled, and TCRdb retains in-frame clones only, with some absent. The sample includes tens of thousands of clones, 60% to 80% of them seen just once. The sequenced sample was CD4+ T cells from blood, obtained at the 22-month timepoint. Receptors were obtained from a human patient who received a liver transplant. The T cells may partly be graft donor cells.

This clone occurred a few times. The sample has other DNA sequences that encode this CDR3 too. As DNA, the CDR3 is TGTGCCAGCAGCTTCGGCGGGGGAGGCACTGAAGCTTTCTTT. Protein sequence: CASSFGGGGTEAFF. The chain recombines TRBV7-9 with TRBJ1-1; tentative D call: TRBD1 (5 bases). There are 14 residues in the CDR3. Trimming left V 3 bases short and J 4 bases short, with 12 bases between. Germline lookup yields CDR1 SEHNR and CDR2 FQNEAQ (reference sequence).

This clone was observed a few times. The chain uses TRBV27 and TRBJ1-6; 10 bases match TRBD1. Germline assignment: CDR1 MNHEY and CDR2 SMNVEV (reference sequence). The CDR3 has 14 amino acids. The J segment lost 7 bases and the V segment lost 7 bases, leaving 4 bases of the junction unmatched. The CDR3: CASKTDRGNSPLHF. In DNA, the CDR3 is TGTGCCAGCAAAACGGACAGGGGGAATTCACCCCTCCACTTT.

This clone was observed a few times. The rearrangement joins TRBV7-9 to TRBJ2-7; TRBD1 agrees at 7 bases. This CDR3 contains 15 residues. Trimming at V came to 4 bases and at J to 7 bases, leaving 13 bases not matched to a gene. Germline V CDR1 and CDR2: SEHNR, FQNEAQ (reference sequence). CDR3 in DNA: TGTGCCAGCAGCTCTCGGACAGGTGACTGGGGTGAGCAGTACTTC. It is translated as CASSSRTGDWGEQYF.

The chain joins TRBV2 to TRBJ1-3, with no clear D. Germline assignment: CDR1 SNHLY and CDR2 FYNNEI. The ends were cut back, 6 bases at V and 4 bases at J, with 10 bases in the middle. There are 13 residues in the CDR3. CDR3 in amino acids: CASRNNSGNTIYF. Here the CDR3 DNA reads TGTGCCAGCAGAAACAATTCGGGAAACACCATATATTTT.